This T cell receptor beta chain was identified during a study of blood T cell repertoires in COVID-19. The CDR3 length is 14 residues. V lost 3 bases, J lost 6 bases, and 14 bases lay in between. Germline lookup yields CDR1 SEHNR and CDR2 FQNEAQ (reference sequence). Repertoires were generated with immunoSEQ multiplex PCR, while TCRdb's copy carries only in-frame clones and drops some. The data hold roughly 180,000 clones, with about 86% observed a single time. Sequencing was carried out using peripheral blood. The chain is built from TRBV7-9 and TRBJ1-2; D possibly corresponds to TRBD1 (5 bases). The sequence derives from a man in his 60s with acute or convalescent COVID-19. The CDR3 bases are TGTGCCAGCAGCTTGAGCGGGGGAGGTCATGGCTACACCTTC. This translates into CASSLSGGGHGYTF. Full variable domain (missing parts from reference TRBV7-9 and TRBJ1-2): DTGVSQNPRHKITKRGQNVTFRCDPISEHNRLYWYRQTLGQGPEFLTYFQNEAQLEKSRLLSDRFSAERPKGSFSTLEIQRTEQGDSAMYLCASSLSGGGHGYTFGSGTRLTVV.